Following are 7 T cell receptor beta chains from one sample sequenced in a study of cytomegalovirus exposure and HLA in healthy donors (dated by TCRdb to between 2016 and 2019). The library came from the immunoSEQ multiplex PCR assay. The multiplex PCR relied on a mix of 60 forward primers for TCR Vbeta segments and 13 reverse primers for TCR Jbeta segments. TCRdb obtained this table from immuneACCESS and retained in-frame rearrangements with V and J assigned. These tables miss some clones; where compared with another copy, unresolved V genes account for less than half of the shortfall, and the remainder is unexplained. For this sample the table gives some 93,000 clones, of which about four fifths were detected only once. Of the sample, 3% to 4% is held by the ten largest clones. The sample was PBMCs. These receptors all stem from a woman aged 40 to 50 in good health and CMV-seronegative.

This rearrangement joins TRBV2 to TRBJ2-1, with 8 bases fitting TRBD2. CDR1 is SNHLY and CDR2 is FYNNEI in the germline V gene. The CDR3 has 14 amino acids. With V trimmed by 8 bases and J by 4 bases, 7 bases remained unmatched. CDR3 nucleotide sequence: TGTGCCAGCGGAAAGGGACTAGTATACAATGAGCAGTTCTTC. As protein: CASGKGLVYNEQFF.

The chain couples TRBV6-6 to TRBJ2-3, with 7 bases fitting TRBD2. V lost 4 bases to trimming and J lost 1 base; unmatched junction nucleotides: 5. This CDR3 comprises 15 residues. Germline V gene data show CDR1 as MNHNY and CDR2 as SVGAGI (reference sequence). DNA for the CDR3: TGTGCCAGCAGTTCCTCTAGCGGACGCACAGATACGCAGTATTTT. The encoded protein is CASSSSSGRTDTQYF.

The chain is built from TRBV9 and TRBJ1-6; D possibly corresponds to TRBD1 (5 bases). Trimming took 4 bases from V and 7 from J, leaving 15 bases between them. This CDR3 comprises 15 residues. The germline gives CDR1 SGDLS, CDR2 YYNGEE. This chain's CDR3 is CASSSRQSGNSPLHF. The CDR3 DNA follows: TGTGCCAGCAGCTCGCGACAGTCCGGCAATTCACCCCTCCACTTT.

The chain links TRBV7-2 to TRBJ2-1; 10 nucleotides align to TRBD2. The junction had 8 bases not matched to a gene; V was cut back by 5 bases and J by 7 bases. The CDR3 is made up of 15 amino acids. CDR1 SGHTA and CDR2 FQGNSA come from the germline V gene. The CDR3 loop reads CASSLGLAAPNEQFF. In DNA, the CDR3 is TGTGCCAGCAGCCTTGGACTAGCGGCCCCGAATGAGCAGTTCTTC.

Ten or more counts support this clone. The chain recombines TRBV19 with TRBJ1-1; TRBD1 matches at 9 bases. The V and J ends lost 6 bases and 1 base, in that order; junction bases with no gene match: 3. The CDR3 totals 14 residues. The V gene's germline CDR1 is LNHDA and CDR2 SQIVND (reference sequence). CDR3 coding DNA: TGTGCCAGTAGGGACAGGGGAAGGAACACTGAAGCTTTCTTT. Residues: CASRDRGRNTEAFF.

In nucleotides, the CDR3 is TGTGCCAGCAGCTGGCGGGAGGGTCTTGAGCAGTTCTTC. Translation: CASSWREGLEQFF. The chain recombines TRBV5-4 with TRBJ2-1; 9 nucleotides agree with TRBD2. CDR1 is SGHNT and CDR2 is YYREEE in the germline V gene (reference sequence). V lost 3 bases, J lost 9 bases, and 4 bases stayed unmatched. This CDR3 contains 13 residues.

This chain uses TRBV7-9 with TRBJ1-6; D might be TRBD1 (6 bases). V lost 5 bases and J lost 7, with 18 bases in between. The CDR3 contains 16 residues. CDR1 is SEHNR and CDR2 is FQNEAQ in the germline V gene (reference sequence). CDR3 loop: CASSGGGARSNSPLHF. The CDR3 coding sequence is TGTGCCAGCAGCGGAGGGGGGGCCCGATCCAATTCACCCCTCCACTTT.